This is a list of T cell receptor beta chains from one sample in a study of blood T cell repertoires in COVID-19. The table came from immunoSEQ multiplex PCR; TCRdb's copy has only in-frame clones and leaves some out. The top ten hold over 8% of the sample, which has about 150,000 clones, around 84% seen once. The source material was peripheral blood. Source of these receptors: a woman aged 45-65 years with acute or convalescent COVID-19. The CDR3 runs from the conserved cysteine through the conserved F or W. A D gene is named only where the DNA matches it firmly. Size tells how often a clone was seen (once, few, many) or the class of an expanded clone, and some rows leave it out.

D gene: -; V gene: TRBV6-5; J gene: TRBJ1-2; clone size: -; CDR3 DNA: TGTGCCAGCACCCAGGGGAACTATGGCTACACCTTC; CDR3 protein: CASTQGNYGYTF
D gene: TRBD1; V gene: TRBV10-3; J gene: TRBJ2-7; clone size: -; CDR3 DNA: TGTGCCATCAGAAACCCCTGGACAGGTGACGAGCAGTACTTC; CDR3 protein: CAIRNPWTGDEQYF
D gene: TRBD2; V gene: TRBV27; J gene: TRBJ2-3; clone size: -; CDR3 DNA: TGTGCCAGCAGTTTATGGGGGACTAGCGGGGCTAGCACAGATACGCAGTATTTT; CDR3 protein: CASSLWGTSGASTDTQYF
D gene: -; V gene: TRBV2; J gene: TRBJ1-1; clone size: once; CDR3 DNA: TGTGCCAGCACTCAGGGTCGAAACACTGAAGCTTTCTTT; CDR3 protein: CASTQGRNTEAFF
D gene: -; V gene: TRBV3-1/TRBV3-2; J gene: TRBJ1-1; clone size: few; CDR3 DNA: TGTGCCAGCGGTCACAGGAACACTGAAGCTTTCTTT; CDR3 protein: CASGHRNTEAFF
D gene: TRBD2; V gene: TRBV11-2; J gene: TRBJ2-3; clone size: -; CDR3 DNA: TGTGCCAGCAGCTCCTTAGCGGGAGTAACAGATACGCAGTATTTT; CDR3 protein: CASSSLAGVTDTQYF
D gene: -; V gene: TRBV7-2; J gene: TRBJ1-3; clone size: -; CDR3 DNA: TGTGCCAGCAGCTTCCTCTCTGGAAACACCATATATTTT; CDR3 protein: CASSFLSGNTIYF
D gene: -; V gene: TRBV7-3; J gene: TRBJ2-1; clone size: -; CDR3 DNA: TGTGCCAGCAGCTTAATCAGGGGGACTTACAATGAGCAGTTCTTC; CDR3 protein: CASSLIRGTYNEQFF
D gene: TRBD2; V gene: TRBV27; J gene: TRBJ2-1; clone size: -; CDR3 DNA: TGTGCCAGCAGTTTATTGGGACTAGCGTCCCTCTACAATGAGCAGTTCTTC; CDR3 protein: CASSLLGLASLYNEQFF
D gene: TRBD1; V gene: TRBV5-1; J gene: TRBJ2-7; clone size: once; CDR3 DNA: TGCGCCAGCAGTCGAAATACAGGGGGTGCCGAGCAGTACTTC; CDR3 protein: CASSRNTGGAEQYF
D gene: -; V gene: TRBV12-3/TRBV12-4; J gene: TRBJ1-1; clone size: -; CDR3 DNA: TGTGCCAGCAGTTTACCAGGGCCCCCTGAAGCTTTCTTT; CDR3 protein: CASSLPGPPEAFF
D gene: -; V gene: TRBV2; J gene: TRBJ1-2; clone size: -; CDR3 DNA: TGTGCCAGCAGTGGAACCAGGGATTTTCGTGGCTACACCTTC; CDR3 protein: CASSGTRDFRGYTF
D gene: -; V gene: TRBV27; J gene: TRBJ1-1; clone size: -; CDR3 DNA: TGTGCCAGCAGTTTATGGAGGGACACTGAAGCTTTCTTT; CDR3 protein: CASSLWRDTEAFF
D gene: -; V gene: TRBV6-2/TRBV6-3; J gene: TRBJ2-1; clone size: -; CDR3 DNA: TGTGCCAGCAGTTACCAGAGGAATGAGCAGTTCTTC; CDR3 protein: CASSYQRNEQFF
D gene: -; V gene: TRBV27; J gene: TRBJ2-1; clone size: -; CDR3 DNA: TGTGCCAGCAGTTCGACCTGGACAGAATACAATGAGCAGTTCTTC; CDR3 protein: CASSSTWTEYNEQFF
D gene: TRBD1; V gene: TRBV10-3; J gene: TRBJ1-5; clone size: -; CDR3 DNA: TGTGCCATCAGACCGGGACAGGAGAGCAATCAGCCCCAGCATTTT; CDR3 protein: CAIRPGQESNQPQHF
D gene: -; V gene: TRBV7-2; J gene: TRBJ1-4; clone size: -; CDR3 DNA: TGTGCCAGCAGCCCAGCGGCAGGACGGAATGAAAAACTGTTTTTT; CDR3 protein: CASSPAAGRNEKLFF
D gene: -; V gene: TRBV11-1; J gene: TRBJ2-5; clone size: -; CDR3 DNA: TGTGCCAGCAGCTTAGTAGCCGAGGGGACCCAGTACTTC; CDR3 protein: CASSLVAEGTQYF
D gene: TRBD1; V gene: TRBV9; J gene: TRBJ1-1; clone size: -; CDR3 DNA: TGTGCCAGCAAACCCGGGACAGCGAACACTGAAGCTTTCTTT; CDR3 protein: CASKPGTANTEAFF
D gene: -; V gene: TRBV5-5; J gene: TRBJ2-7; clone size: once; CDR3 DNA: TGTGCCAGCAGCTTGCAGACGACAGGAACCTACGAGCAGTACTTC; CDR3 protein: CASSLQTTGTYEQYF
D gene: TRBD2; V gene: TRBV7-3; J gene: TRBJ2-1; clone size: -; CDR3 DNA: TGTGCCAGCAGCACGGGAGGGGTCCCCTACAATGAGCAGTTCTTC; CDR3 protein: CASSTGGVPYNEQFF
D gene: -; V gene: TRBV28; J gene: TRBJ1-4; clone size: -; CDR3 DNA: TGTGCCAGCAGTCACATACAGGGACGGGGGGGGACTAATGAAAAACTGTTTTTT; CDR3 protein: CASSHIQGRGGTNEKLFF
D gene: -; V gene: TRBV18; J gene: TRBJ1-1; clone size: -; CDR3 DNA: TGTGCCAGCTCACCATCATTGACAGCGAACACTGAAGCTTTCTTT; CDR3 protein: CASSPSLTANTEAFF
D gene: TRBD1; V gene: TRBV27; J gene: TRBJ1-6; clone size: -; CDR3 DNA: TGTGCCAGCAGTTTGACGACAGGGGGTAATTCACCCCTCCACTTT; CDR3 protein: CASSLTTGGNSPLHF
D gene: -; V gene: TRBV5-8; J gene: TRBJ2-7; clone size: -; CDR3 DNA: TGTGCCAGCAGCTTGGTTGGGACACCCTCCTACGAGCAGTACTTC; CDR3 protein: CASSLVGTPSYEQYF
D gene: -; V gene: TRBV9; J gene: TRBJ2-1; clone size: -; CDR3 DNA: TGTGCCAGCAGCCCCCGGGGGTCCAATGAGCAGTTCTTC; CDR3 protein: CASSPRGSNEQFF
D gene: -; V gene: TRBV25-1; J gene: TRBJ1-1; clone size: -; CDR3 DNA: TGTGCCAGCAGTCACCTCGTGGGGGGCACTGAAGCTTTCTTT; CDR3 protein: CASSHLVGGTEAFF
D gene: TRBD2; V gene: TRBV4-1; J gene: TRBJ2-1; clone size: -; CDR3 DNA: TGCGCCAGCAGCCAAGTAATCCGGGGGGGAGCCTATGAGCAGTTCTTC; CDR3 protein: CASSQVIRGGAYEQFF
D gene: -; V gene: TRBV7-2; J gene: TRBJ2-7; clone size: -; CDR3 DNA: TGTGCCAGCAGCTCCCAGGTCGGAATAATGGACGAGCAGTACTTC; CDR3 protein: CASSSQVGIMDEQYF
D gene: -; V gene: TRBV10-1; J gene: TRBJ1-1; clone size: -; CDR3 DNA: TGCGCCAGCAGTCGACAGCCATTGAACACTGAAGCTTTCTTT; CDR3 protein: CASSRQPLNTEAFF
D gene: TRBD1; V gene: TRBV28; J gene: TRBJ1-5; clone size: -; CDR3 DNA: TGTGCCAGCAGTCCCGGACAGGCCCATCAGCCCCAGCATTTT; CDR3 protein: CASSPGQAHQPQHF
D gene: TRBD1; V gene: TRBV7-3; J gene: TRBJ1-2; clone size: few; CDR3 DNA: TGTGCCAGCAGCTCACGGACAGGGCAGGGCTACACCTTC; CDR3 protein: CASSSRTGQGYTF
D gene: -; V gene: TRBV4-1; J gene: TRBJ2-5; clone size: -; CDR3 DNA: TGCGCCAGCAGCCAAGATTCGACAGCTTGGGCTCTGGAGACCCAGTACTTC; CDR3 protein: CASSQDSTAWALETQYF
D gene: TRBD2; V gene: TRBV5-1; J gene: TRBJ2-7; clone size: -; CDR3 DNA: TGCGCCAGCAGCTCCCCGGGACTAGGGCTTTACGAGCAGTACTTC; CDR3 protein: CASSSPGLGLYEQYF
D gene: -; V gene: TRBV10-3; J gene: TRBJ2-3; clone size: once; CDR3 DNA: TGTGCCATCAAGGCAAGCGCGACGAGCACAGATACGCAGTATTTT; CDR3 protein: CAIKASATSTDTQYF